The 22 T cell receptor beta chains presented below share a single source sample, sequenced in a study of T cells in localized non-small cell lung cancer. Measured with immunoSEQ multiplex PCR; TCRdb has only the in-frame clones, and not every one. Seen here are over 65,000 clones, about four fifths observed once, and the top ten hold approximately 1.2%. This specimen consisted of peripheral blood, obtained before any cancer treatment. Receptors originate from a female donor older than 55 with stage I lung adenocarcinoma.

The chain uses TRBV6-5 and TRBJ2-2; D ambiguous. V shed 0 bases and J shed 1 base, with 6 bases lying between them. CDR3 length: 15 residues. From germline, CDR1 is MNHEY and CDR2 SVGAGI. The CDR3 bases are TGTGCCAGCAGTTACTCCGGAATGAACACCGGGGAGCTGTTTTTT. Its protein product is CASSYSGMNTGELFF.

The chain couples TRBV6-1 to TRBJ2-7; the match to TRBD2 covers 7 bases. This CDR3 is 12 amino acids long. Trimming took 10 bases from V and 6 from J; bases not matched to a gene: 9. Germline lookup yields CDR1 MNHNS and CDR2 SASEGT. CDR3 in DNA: TGTGCCATGGGGGAGGGCCACAGCGAGCAGTACTTC. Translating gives CAMGEGHSEQYF.

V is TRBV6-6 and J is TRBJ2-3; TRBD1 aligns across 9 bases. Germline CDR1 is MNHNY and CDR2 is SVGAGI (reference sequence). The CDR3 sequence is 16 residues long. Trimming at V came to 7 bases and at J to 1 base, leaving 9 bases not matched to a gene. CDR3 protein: CASNKGDRVRTDTQYF. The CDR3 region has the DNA TGTGCCAGCAATAAAGGGGACAGGGTCCGCACAGATACGCAGTATTTT.

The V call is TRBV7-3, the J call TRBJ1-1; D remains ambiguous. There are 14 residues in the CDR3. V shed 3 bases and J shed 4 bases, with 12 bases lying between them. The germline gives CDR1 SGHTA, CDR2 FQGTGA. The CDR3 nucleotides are TGTGCCAGCAGCTTTTTGGCAGCAACCACTGAAGCTTTCTTT. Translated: CASSFLAATTEAFF.

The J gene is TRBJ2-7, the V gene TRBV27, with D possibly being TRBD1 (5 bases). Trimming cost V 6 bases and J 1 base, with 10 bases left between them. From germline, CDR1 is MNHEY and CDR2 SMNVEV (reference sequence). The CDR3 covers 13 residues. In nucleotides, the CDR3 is TGTGCCAGCAGCAGGGTGTTTTCCTACGAGCAGTACTTC. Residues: CASSRVFSYEQYF.

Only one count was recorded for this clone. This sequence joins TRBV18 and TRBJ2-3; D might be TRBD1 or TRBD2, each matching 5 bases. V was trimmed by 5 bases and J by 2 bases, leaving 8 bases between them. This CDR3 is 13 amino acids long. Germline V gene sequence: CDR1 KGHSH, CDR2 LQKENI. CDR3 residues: CASSGGTTDTQYF. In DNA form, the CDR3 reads TGTGCCAGCTCAGGGGGAACCACAGATACGCAGTATTTT.

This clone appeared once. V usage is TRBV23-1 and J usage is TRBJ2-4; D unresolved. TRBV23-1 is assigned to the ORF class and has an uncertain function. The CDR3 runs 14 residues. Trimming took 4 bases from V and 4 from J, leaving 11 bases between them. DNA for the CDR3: TGCGCCAGCAGTCCTATTGGCAGTAAAAACATTCAGTACTTC. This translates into CASSPIGSKNIQYF.

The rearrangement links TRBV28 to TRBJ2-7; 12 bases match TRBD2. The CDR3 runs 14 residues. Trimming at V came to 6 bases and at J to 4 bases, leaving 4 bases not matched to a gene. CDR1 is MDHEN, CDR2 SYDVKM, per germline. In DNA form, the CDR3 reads TGTGCCAGCAGCCCGACTAGCGGGAGTTACGAGCAGTACTTC. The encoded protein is CASSPTSGSYEQYF.

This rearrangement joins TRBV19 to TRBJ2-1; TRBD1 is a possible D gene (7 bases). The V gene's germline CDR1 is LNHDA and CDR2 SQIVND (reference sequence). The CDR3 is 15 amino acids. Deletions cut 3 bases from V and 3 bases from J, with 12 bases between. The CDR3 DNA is TGTGCCAGTAGTATGGAGGGACAGCTCTACAATGAGCAGTTCTTC. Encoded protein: CASSMEGQLYNEQFF.

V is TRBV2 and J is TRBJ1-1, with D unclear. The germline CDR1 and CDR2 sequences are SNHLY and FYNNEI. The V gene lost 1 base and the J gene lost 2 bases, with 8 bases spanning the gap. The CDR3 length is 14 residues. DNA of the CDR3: TGTGCCAGCAGTGAAGTTAACGGTAACACTGAAGCTTTCTTT. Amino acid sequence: CASSEVNGNTEAFF.

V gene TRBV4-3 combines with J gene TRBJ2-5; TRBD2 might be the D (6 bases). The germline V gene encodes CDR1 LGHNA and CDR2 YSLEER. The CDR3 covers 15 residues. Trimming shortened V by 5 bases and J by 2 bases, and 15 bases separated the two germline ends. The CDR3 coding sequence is TGCGCCAGCAGCGCCTTTATGGCGGGGCAAGAGACCCAGTACTTC. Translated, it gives CASSAFMAGQETQYF.

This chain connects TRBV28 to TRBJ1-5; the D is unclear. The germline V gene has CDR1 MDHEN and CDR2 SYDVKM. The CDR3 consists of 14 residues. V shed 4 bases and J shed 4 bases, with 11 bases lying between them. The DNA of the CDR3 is TGTGCCAGCAGTTCCGCTGAGGCAAATCAGCCCCAGCATTTT. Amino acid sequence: CASSSAEANQPQHF. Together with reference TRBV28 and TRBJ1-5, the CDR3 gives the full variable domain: DVKVTQSSRYLVKRTGEKVFLECVQDMDHENMFWYRQDPGLGLRLIYFSYDVKMKEKGDIPEGYSVSREKKERFSLILESASTNQTSMYLCASSSAEANQPQHFGDGTRLSIL.

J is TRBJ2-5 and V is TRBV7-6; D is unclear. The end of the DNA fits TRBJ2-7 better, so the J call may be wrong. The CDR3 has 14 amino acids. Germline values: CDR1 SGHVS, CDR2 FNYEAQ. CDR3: CASSLRGRTYEQYF. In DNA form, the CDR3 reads TGTGCCAGCAGCTTACGCGGCCGAACCTACGAGCAGTACTTC.

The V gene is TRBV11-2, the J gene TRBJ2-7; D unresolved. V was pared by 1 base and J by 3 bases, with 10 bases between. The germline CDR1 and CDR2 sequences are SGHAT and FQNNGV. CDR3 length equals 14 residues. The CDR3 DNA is TGTGCCAGCAGCTTAGGCGGCCGGAACTACGAGCAGTACTTC. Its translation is CASSLGGRNYEQYF. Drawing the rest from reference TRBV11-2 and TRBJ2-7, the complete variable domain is EAGVAQSPRYKIIEKRQSVAFWCNPISGHATLYWYQQILGQGPKLLIQFQNNGVVDDSQLPKDRFSAERLKGVDSTLKIQPAKLEDSAVYLCASSLGGRNYEQYFGPGTRLTVT.

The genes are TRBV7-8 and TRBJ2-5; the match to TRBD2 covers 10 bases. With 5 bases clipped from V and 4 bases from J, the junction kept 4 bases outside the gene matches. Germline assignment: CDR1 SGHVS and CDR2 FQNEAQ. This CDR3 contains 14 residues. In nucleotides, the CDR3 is TGTGCCAGCAGCGGACGGACTAGCGGAGAGACCCAGTACTTC. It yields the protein CASSGRTSGETQYF.

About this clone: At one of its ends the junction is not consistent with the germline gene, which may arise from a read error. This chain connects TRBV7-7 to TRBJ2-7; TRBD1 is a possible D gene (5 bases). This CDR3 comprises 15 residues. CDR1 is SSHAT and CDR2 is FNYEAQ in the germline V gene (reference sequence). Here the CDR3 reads CASSLEAGPSYEQYF. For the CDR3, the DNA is TGTGCTAGCAGCTTAGAGGCAGGGCCATCCTACGAGCAGTACTTC.

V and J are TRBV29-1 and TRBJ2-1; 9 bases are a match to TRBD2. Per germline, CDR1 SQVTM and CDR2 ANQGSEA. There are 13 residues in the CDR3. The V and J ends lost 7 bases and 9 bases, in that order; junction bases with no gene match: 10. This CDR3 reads CSARASGEGEQFF. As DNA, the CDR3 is TGCAGCGCGCGCGCTAGCGGGGAGGGTGAGCAGTTCTTC.

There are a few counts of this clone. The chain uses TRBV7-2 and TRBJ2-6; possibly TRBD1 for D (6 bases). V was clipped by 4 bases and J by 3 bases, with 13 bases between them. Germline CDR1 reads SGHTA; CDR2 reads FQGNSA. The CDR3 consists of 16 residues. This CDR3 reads CASSWLTGIGANVLTF. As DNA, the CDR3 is TGTGCCAGCAGCTGGCTAACAGGGATTGGGGCCAACGTCCTGACTTTC.

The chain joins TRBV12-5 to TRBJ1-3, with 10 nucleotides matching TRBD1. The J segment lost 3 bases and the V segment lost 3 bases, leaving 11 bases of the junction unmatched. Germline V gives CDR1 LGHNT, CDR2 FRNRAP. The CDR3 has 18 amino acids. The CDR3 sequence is CASGFTGTGDENGNTIYF. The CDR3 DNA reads TGTGCTAGTGGTTTCACCGGGACAGGGGATGAGAATGGAAACACCATATATTTT.

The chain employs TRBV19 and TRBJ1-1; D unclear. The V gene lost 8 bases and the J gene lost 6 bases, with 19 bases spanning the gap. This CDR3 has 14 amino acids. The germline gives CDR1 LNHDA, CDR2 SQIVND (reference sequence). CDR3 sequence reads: CASRTSPGRAEAFF. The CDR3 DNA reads TGTGCCAGTCGCACCTCGCCGGGTCGGGCTGAAGCTTTCTTT.

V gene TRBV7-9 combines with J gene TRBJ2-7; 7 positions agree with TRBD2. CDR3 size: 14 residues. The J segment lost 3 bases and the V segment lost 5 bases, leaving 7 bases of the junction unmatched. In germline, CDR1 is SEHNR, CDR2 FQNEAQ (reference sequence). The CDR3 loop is CASSHETSYYEQYF. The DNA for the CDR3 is TGTGCCAGCAGCCACGAGACTAGCTACTACGAGCAGTACTTC.

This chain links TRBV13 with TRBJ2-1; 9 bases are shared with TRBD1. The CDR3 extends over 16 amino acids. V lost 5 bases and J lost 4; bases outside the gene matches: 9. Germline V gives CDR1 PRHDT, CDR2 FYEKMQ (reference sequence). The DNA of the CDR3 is TGTGCCAGCAGCCCCATCCCGGGACAGGGTTACAATGAGCAGTTCTTC. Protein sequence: CASSPIPGQGYNEQFF.